The rows below give T cell receptor beta chains drawn from one sample of a study of blood T cell repertoires in COVID-19. TCRdb keeps only in-frame clones here, not all; method: immunoSEQ multiplex PCR. This sample has about 200,000 clones, with approximately 83% found just once. The sample taken for sequencing was peripheral blood. These receptors were taken from a man aged 40-49 years with acute or convalescent COVID-19. CDR3s include the opening cysteine and the closing phenylalanine or tryptophan. A D gene is named only where the DNA matches it firmly. Clone size is shown for a subset of rows, as once, few, many or a class of expanded clone.

abundance	j_gene	v_gene	d_gene	CDR3nt	CDR3aa
NA	TRBJ2-5	TRBV18	NA	TGTGCCAGCTCACCCCCAGTGGGAGACTTGGGGACCCAGTACTTC	CASSPPVGDLGTQYF
few	TRBJ2-3	TRBV7-2	NA	TGTGCCAGCAGCTTAGACAGGGTGAGCACAGATACGCAGTATTTT	CASSLDRVSTDTQYF
NA	TRBJ2-3	TRBV14	TRBD1	TGTGCCAGCAGCCAGGAGTTTAAGGGGGCTGAGTATTTT	CASSQEFKGAEYF
NA	TRBJ1-5	TRBV6-5	NA	TGTGCCAGCAATTCAGGGTGGGGTCAGCCCCAGCATTTT	CASNSGWGQPQHF
NA	TRBJ2-2	TRBV19	TRBD1	TGTGCCAGTAGTAACCGGGACAGCCCTGGGGAGCTGTTTTTT	CASSNRDSPGELFF
NA	TRBJ1-2	TRBV11-2	NA	TGTGCCAGCAGCTTAGCCCCCCAGTCGTATGGCTACACCTTC	CASSLAPQSYGYTF
once	TRBJ2-7	TRBV6-2/TRBV6-3	TRBD1	TGTGCCAGCAGCCACCCCCGGGACAGGCCCTCCTACGAGCAGTACTTC	CASSHPRDRPSYEQYF
NA	TRBJ1-4	TRBV5-1	TRBD1	TGCGCCAGCAGCTTTGGCCCAGGGGGAATAACTAATGAAAAACTGTTTTTT	CASSFGPGGITNEKLFF
NA	TRBJ1-1	TRBV28	NA	TGTGCCAGCAGTTTACCGCAGGGAACTGAAGCTTTCTTT	CASSLPQGTEAFF
NA	TRBJ1-1	TRBV12-3/TRBV12-4	NA	TGTGCCAGCAGTTTACGTTTAACTGAAGCTTTCTTT	CASSLRLTEAFF
NA	TRBJ2-5	TRBV5-1	TRBD2	TGCGCCAGCAGCATATTAGCGGGGATGGGCCAAGAGACCCAGTACTTC	CASSILAGMGQETQYF
NA	TRBJ1-2	TRBV7-2	TRBD1	TGTGCCAGCAGCCCGGACAGGGGGCAAGGGTATGGCTACACCTTC	CASSPDRGQGYGYTF
few	TRBJ1-4	TRBV5-1	NA	TGCGCCAGCAGCTTGAAGATTCCAGGGCAGACAACTAATGAAAAACTGTTTTTT	CASSLKIPGQTTNEKLFF
NA	TRBJ2-2	TRBV30	NA	TGTGCCTGGAGTGTACCAGGGCCATCGGGCACCGGGGAGCTGTTTTTT	CAWSVPGPSGTGELFF
once	TRBJ1-2	TRBV19	NA	TGTGCCAGTAGTATAGTCCCTCGGGACACTTTTAACTATGGCTACACCTTC	CASSIVPRDTFNYGYTF
NA	TRBJ2-1	TRBV14	TRBD1	TGTGCCAGCAGCCCTTTACTCCAGGGGGCGCCCAATGAGCAGTTCTTC	CASSPLLQGAPNEQFF
NA	TRBJ1-2	TRBV6-1	NA	TGTGCCAGCAGTGACGCTTCAGGTGGTTTGTACTATGGCTACACCTTC	CASSDASGGLYYGYTF
NA	TRBJ2-2	TRBV6-4	TRBD1	TGTGCCAGCAGTGACTCGGACAGGGACACCGGGGAGCTGTTTTTT	CASSDSDRDTGELFF
NA	TRBJ2-7	TRBV2	NA	TGTGCCAGCAGTGTTGTCCGGGAGAGCCCCTACGAGCAGTACTTC	CASSVVRESPYEQYF
NA	TRBJ2-7	TRBV6-5	NA	TGTGCCAGCGGGACTCGTTCGGAGCAGTACTTC	CASGTRSEQYF
NA	TRBJ1-1	TRBV5-1	NA	TGCGCCAGCAGCTCTCCTGATAGAAACACTGAAGCTTTCTTT	CASSSPDRNTEAFF
NA	TRBJ1-4	TRBV9	NA	TGTGCCAGCAGCGTAGCTACGCAGGGGGAAAAACTGTTTTTT	CASSVATQGEKLFF
NA	TRBJ2-5	TRBV5-1	NA	TGCGCCAGCAGCTTGGGAGAGGTGGAGACCCAGTACTTC	CASSLGEVETQYF
NA	TRBJ1-2	TRBV7-8	NA	TGTGCCAGCTCCCGGGGGGGCTATGGCTACACCTTC	CASSRGGYGYTF
NA	TRBJ1-1	TRBV28	NA	TGTGCCAGCAGTTCCCCGAAGTCCGCCGGGACAATGAACACTGAAGCTTTCTTT	CASSSPKSAGTMNTEAFF
NA	TRBJ2-3	TRBV5-1	NA	TGCGCCAGCAGCTTGGGTCTTAGCGAACCCTTGGATGCAGATACGCAGTATTTT	CASSLGLSEPLDADTQYF
NA	TRBJ1-2	TRBV6-5	TRBD1	TGTGCCAGCAGGAATTCAGGGGGCCACTATGGCTACACCTTC	CASRNSGGHYGYTF
NA	TRBJ2-4	TRBV7-9	NA	TGTGCCAGCAGCTTAGCGGTGGAGGAGGGAGCCAAAAACATTCAGTACTTC	CASSLAVEEGAKNIQYF
few	TRBJ1-1	TRBV27	NA	TGTGCCAGCAGTCCCCAATGGCTGGCTGAAGCTTTCTTT	CASSPQWLAEAFF
NA	TRBJ1-6	TRBV25-1	TRBD1	TGTGCCAGCAGTGACTTCGGGACAGCAGATAATTCACCCCTCCACTTT	CASSDFGTADNSPLHF
NA	TRBJ2-7	TRBV7-2	TRBD1	TGTGCCAGCAGCTTAGTCAGGGGGAAGCAGTACTTC	CASSLVRGKQYF
NA	TRBJ1-5	TRBV27	TRBD1	TGTGCCAGCAGTTTAGGGGGGACAGGGATTCCTCAGCCCCAGCATTTT	CASSLGGTGIPQPQHF
NA	TRBJ1-1	TRBV19	NA	TGTGCCAGTAGTAAGGGGTGGAACACTGAAGCTTTCTTT	CASSKGWNTEAFF
NA	TRBJ2-1	TRBV15	TRBD2	TGTGCCACCAGCAGAGGGGCTCCGGGACTAGACTTCTTCAATGAGCAGTTCTTC	CATSRGAPGLDFFNEQFF
NA	TRBJ2-3	TRBV10-3	NA	TGTGCCATCAGTGGAGGACTGGCCCTCACAGATACGCAGTATTTT	CAISGGLALTDTQYF
NA	TRBJ2-7	TRBV6-5	TRBD2	TGTGCCAGCAGCCCGCTCGGGGGGTACGAGCAGTACTTC	CASSPLGGYEQYF
NA	TRBJ2-7	TRBV5-5	TRBD2	TGTGCCAGCAGCTTGGGGTTGACTAGCGGGAGATCCTACGAGCAGTACTTC	CASSLGLTSGRSYEQYF
NA	TRBJ2-1	TRBV20-1	NA	TGCAGTGCTAGTACTGATATGGTGCGCCCTCCCTACAATGAGCAGTTCTTC	CSASTDMVRPPYNEQFF
NA	TRBJ2-1	TRBV7-2	NA	TGTGCCAGCAGCTTAAACGGGAGAGTCGATGAGCAGTTCTTC	CASSLNGRVDEQFF
NA	TRBJ1-5	TRBV27	NA	TGTGCCAGCAGTCTAACAGGGTTATATCAGCCCCAGCATTTT	CASSLTGLYQPQHF
NA	TRBJ2-5	TRBV7-6	TRBD2	TGTGCCAGCACCAATACCCAGGGACTAGCGGGAGCAGAGACCCAGTACTTC	CASTNTQGLAGAETQYF
once	TRBJ1-3	TRBV12-3/TRBV12-4	TRBD1	TGTGCCAGCAGTTCCCGGCAGGGGGACACCATATATTTT	CASSSRQGDTIYF
once	TRBJ2-7	TRBV6-2/TRBV6-3	TRBD1	TGTGCCAGCAGTTATTCCGGGACAGGGGTTGTTGAGGAGCAGTACTTC	CASSYSGTGVVEEQYF
NA	TRBJ2-4	TRBV19	TRBD1	TGTGCCAGTAGTATAGATGGGACAGGGAAAAACATTCAGTACTTC	CASSIDGTGKNIQYF
NA	TRBJ1-2	TRBV3-1/TRBV3-2	NA	TGTGCCAGCAGCCAACAGGGCCCCTATGGCTACACCTTC	CASSQQGPYGYTF
NA	TRBJ1-1	TRBV29-1	NA	TGCAGCGCAAACGGTGCCTTGAACACTGAAGCTTTCTTT	CSANGALNTEAFF
NA	TRBJ2-4	TRBV7-9	NA	TGTGCCAGCAGCTTGAATGGGGAGAGAGAGTACTTC	CASSLNGEREYF